This is a list of T cell receptor beta chains from one sample in a study of blood T cell repertoires in COVID-19. Measured with immunoSEQ multiplex PCR; TCRdb has only the in-frame clones, and not every one. The profile covers 40,000 to 55,000 clones, with around four fifths appearing a single time and about 5.2% taken by the ten largest. Sequenced: peripheral blood. The source is a human donor in a cohort sampled during active COVID-19. Both conserved end residues are part of each CDR3. The D gene is left open where the match is weak. Rows give clone size only sometimes, using once, few, many, or a class for an expanded clone.

size: .; J: TRBJ2-6; D: .; V: TRBV2; CDR3: CASSWAGSSGANVLTF; DNA: TGTGCCAGCAGTTGGGCGGGGAGCTCTGGGGCCAACGTCCTGACTTTC
size: .; J: TRBJ2-2; D: .; V: TRBV24-1; CDR3: CATSALGLLNTGELFF; DNA: TGTGCCACCAGTGCCCTGGGACTCCTGAACACCGGGGAGCTGTTTTTT
size: .; J: TRBJ2-5; D: .; V: TRBV4-2; CDR3: CASSPGGVQETQYF; DNA: TGTGCCAGCAGCCCCGGAGGGGTACAAGAGACCCAGTACTTC
size: .; J: TRBJ1-2; D: TRBD1; V: TRBV9; CDR3: CASSVARDSHYGYTF; DNA: TGTGCCAGCAGCGTCGCAAGGGACAGCCACTATGGCTACACCTTC
size: .; J: TRBJ2-1; D: TRBD2; V: TRBV5-4; CDR3: CASSTRERGSYNEQFF; DNA: TGTGCCAGCAGCACTCGAGAGCGGGGGAGTTACAATGAGCAGTTCTTC
size: .; J: TRBJ2-7; D: .; V: TRBV5-1; CDR3: CASSLGAGLIYEQYF; DNA: TGCGCCAGCAGCCTGGGAGCAGGGTTGATCTACGAGCAGTACTTC
size: .; J: TRBJ2-3; D: TRBD2; V: TRBV30; CDR3: CAWSTLAGGPDTQYF; DNA: TGTGCCTGGAGTACGCTAGCGGGGGGCCCAGATACGCAGTATTTT
size: .; J: TRBJ2-7; D: TRBD2; V: TRBV7-9; CDR3: CASSSGTSGGEQYF; DNA: TGTGCCAGCAGCTCGGGGACTAGCGGGGGAGAGCAGTACTTC
size: .; J: TRBJ1-6; D: TRBD1; V: TRBV19; CDR3: CASRDSNSPLHF; DNA: TGTGCCAGTCGGGACAGTAATTCACCCCTCCACTTT
size: .; J: TRBJ1-2; D: TRBD1; V: TRBV2; CDR3: CARQGVANYGYTF; DNA: TGTGCCAGACAGGGGGTTGCTAACTATGGCTACACCTTC
size: .; J: TRBJ2-1; D: .; V: TRBV6-5; CDR3: CASSSQPGEQFF; DNA: TGTGCCAGCAGTTCGCAGCCGGGTGAGCAGTTCTTC
size: .; J: TRBJ2-3; D: TRBD1; V: TRBV2; CDR3: CASRDRITDTQYF; DNA: TGTGCCAGCAGGGACAGGATCACAGATACGCAGTATTTT
size: once; J: TRBJ1-1; D: TRBD1; V: TRBV30; CDR3: CAWSVGVVRGRGTEAFF; DNA: TGTGCCTGGAGTGTAGGTGTTGTCAGGGGGCGCGGGACTGAAGCTTTCTTT
size: .; J: TRBJ2-7; D: TRBD1; V: TRBV6-5; CDR3: CASEPSQGAYEQYF; DNA: TGTGCCAGCGAACCGTCTCAGGGGGCCTACGAGCAGTACTTC
size: .; J: TRBJ2-2; D: .; V: TRBV24-1; CDR3: CATRTTGGELFF; DNA: TGTGCCACCAGGACAACAGGGGGGGAGCTGTTTTTT
size: .; J: TRBJ1-1; D: .; V: TRBV6-1; CDR3: CASSDSPNTEAFF; DNA: TGTGCCAGCAGTGACAGTCCCAACACTGAAGCTTTCTTT
size: once; J: TRBJ1-1; D: .; V: TRBV28; CDR3: CALTSRGREAFF; DNA: TGTGCCCTGACGAGCCGAGGGCGGGAGGCTTTCTTT
size: .; J: TRBJ1-1; D: TRBD1; V: TRBV7-9; CDR3: CASSTGQGWTEAFF; DNA: TGTGCCAGCAGCACCGGACAGGGATGGACTGAAGCTTTCTTT
size: .; J: TRBJ2-7; D: .; V: TRBV19; CDR3: CASSAGFYEQYF; DNA: TGTGCCAGTAGTGCGGGTTTCTACGAGCAGTACTTC
size: .; J: TRBJ2-4; D: TRBD1; V: TRBV9; CDR3: CASNKGGTGSNIQYF; DNA: TGTGCCAGCAATAAAGGGGGGACAGGGTCAAACATTCAGTACTTC
size: .; J: TRBJ1-5; D: .; V: TRBV7-2; CDR3: CASSPLRGQPQHF; DNA: TGTGCCAGCAGCCCGTTACGAGGGCAGCCCCAGCATTTT
size: .; J: TRBJ1-4; D: TRBD1; V: TRBV19; CDR3: CASTQPGQGAPNEKLFF; DNA: TGTGCCAGTACCCAACCGGGACAGGGGGCACCTAATGAAAAACTGTTTTTT
size: few; J: TRBJ1-5; D: .; V: TRBV6-5; CDR3: CASSYSRWSHQPQHF; DNA: TGTGCCAGCAGTTACTCGAGGTGGTCCCATCAGCCCCAGCATTTT
size: .; J: TRBJ1-1; D: TRBD1; V: TRBV5-4; CDR3: CASSFGQGALTEAFF; DNA: TGTGCCAGCAGCTTTGGACAGGGGGCGCTTACTGAAGCTTTCTTT
size: .; J: TRBJ1-2; D: .; V: TRBV18; CDR3: CASSRQENYGYTF; DNA: TGTGCCAGCTCACGGCAGGAAAACTATGGCTACACCTTC
size: .; J: TRBJ2-3; D: TRBD2; V: TRBV9; CDR3: CASSVDAGGPVGWRTDTQYF; DNA: TGTGCCAGCAGCGTAGATGCGGGGGGGCCGGTGGGGTGGAGGACAGATACGCAGTATTTT
size: .; J: TRBJ2-3; D: TRBD1; V: TRBV24-1; CDR3: CATSDGQGTDTQYF; DNA: TGTGCCACCAGTGACGGACAGGGCACAGATACGCAGTATTTT
size: few; J: TRBJ1-3; D: TRBD1; V: TRBV11-2; CDR3: CASSPTTGQGGSGNTIYF; DNA: TGTGCCAGCAGCCCGACCACGGGACAGGGCGGCTCTGGAAACACCATATATTTT
size: .; J: TRBJ2-3; D: TRBD1; V: TRBV30; CDR3: CACKRQGVYTDTQYF; DNA: TGTGCCTGCAAACGACAGGGGGTATATACAGATACGCAGTATTTT
size: .; J: TRBJ1-3; D: .; V: TRBV29-1; CDR3: CSVQRGNTIYF; DNA: TGCAGCGTCCAGAGGGGAAACACCATATATTTT
size: .; J: TRBJ1-1; D: .; V: TRBV3-1/TRBV3-2; CDR3: CASSQNSGDTEAFF; DNA: TGTGCCAGCAGCCAGAATTCAGGGGACACTGAAGCTTTCTTT
size: few; J: TRBJ1-4; D: .; V: TRBV2; CDR3: CASSEGTGSNEKLFF; DNA: TGTGCCAGCAGTGAAGGGACGGGGAGTAATGAAAAACTGTTTTTT
size: .; J: TRBJ1-1; D: TRBD1; V: TRBV27; CDR3: CASSRPGTGNTEAFF; DNA: TGTGCCAGCAGCCGTCCCGGGACAGGGAACACTGAAGCTTTCTTT
size: .; J: TRBJ2-4; D: TRBD2; V: TRBV9; CDR3: CASSVEAGGPFNGNIQYF; DNA: TGTGCCAGCAGCGTAGAAGCGGGGGGGCCCTTTAATGGAAACATTCAGTACTTC
size: .; J: TRBJ1-2; D: .; V: TRBV5-8; CDR3: CASRPDSHGYTF; DNA: TGTGCCAGCAGACCGGACAGTCATGGCTACACCTTC
size: few; J: TRBJ2-7; D: .; V: TRBV12-3/TRBV12-4; CDR3: CASSRVGGEQYF; DNA: TGTGCCAGCAGTCGCGTGGGAGGCGAGCAGTACTTC
size: few; J: TRBJ1-6; D: TRBD1; V: TRBV10-3; CDR3: CAISPTGAENSPLHF; DNA: TGTGCCATCAGCCCGACAGGGGCGGAGAATTCACCCCTCCACTTT
size: .; J: TRBJ2-2; D: .; V: TRBV12-3/TRBV12-4; CDR3: CASGQTNTGELFF; DNA: TGTGCCAGCGGACAGACGAACACCGGGGAGCTGTTTTTT
size: hyperexpanded; J: TRBJ2-7; D: TRBD1; V: TRBV14; CDR3: CASSQRGREQYF; DNA: TGTGCCAGCAGCCAAAGGGGGCGCGAGCAGTACTTC
size: .; J: TRBJ1-1; D: .; V: TRBV30; CDR3: CAGGGFAGEIAFF; DNA: TGTGCCGGGGGGGGTTTCGCGGGAGAGATAGCTTTCTTT
size: .; J: TRBJ2-3; D: TRBD2; V: TRBV11-2; CDR3: CASSLAGGSTDTQYF; DNA: TGTGCCAGCAGCCTAGCGGGGGGGAGCACAGATACGCAGTATTTT
size: .; J: TRBJ2-1; D: TRBD2; V: TRBV30; CDR3: CAWSLPSGRNEQFF; DNA: TGTGCCTGGAGTCTGCCTAGCGGGAGGAATGAGCAGTTCTTC
size: .; J: TRBJ2-2; D: .; V: TRBV2; CDR3: CASRPTGGGGELFF; DNA: TGTGCCAGCAGACCCACAGGGGGAGGGGGGGAGCTGTTTTTT
size: .; J: TRBJ2-3; D: .; V: TRBV30; CDR3: CAWSVGAGRDTQYF; DNA: TGTGCCTGGAGTGTGGGGGCCGGACGAGATACGCAGTATTTT
size: .; J: TRBJ2-5; D: TRBD2; V: TRBV6-4; CDR3: CASSVSSGGAQETQYF; DNA: TGTGCCAGCAGTGTGTCGAGCGGGGGGGCCCAAGAGACCCAGTACTTC
size: .; J: TRBJ2-7; D: TRBD1; V: TRBV28; CDR3: CASSASGQVSGEQYF; DNA: TGTGCCAGCAGTGCCTCGGGACAGGTATCAGGCGAGCAGTACTTC
size: .; J: TRBJ1-4; D: TRBD1; V: TRBV5-1; CDR3: CASRVGQGDEKLFF; DNA: TGCGCCAGCCGGGTGGGACAGGGTGATGAAAAACTGTTTTTT
size: .; J: TRBJ1-1; D: .; V: TRBV27; CDR3: CASSSRIGGGTEAFF; DNA: TGTGCCAGCAGTTCCCGAATTGGGGGGGGGACTGAAGCTTTCTTT
size: .; J: TRBJ2-4; D: TRBD2; V: TRBV5-1; CDR3: CASSAQAGAKNIQYF; DNA: TGCGCCAGCAGCGCGCAAGCGGGGGCCAAAAACATTCAGTACTTC
size: .; J: TRBJ2-3; D: .; V: TRBV3-1/TRBV3-2; CDR3: CASSQRPTRDTQYF; DNA: TGTGCCAGCAGCCAAAGGCCCACTAGGGATACGCAGTATTTT
size: few; J: TRBJ1-5; D: TRBD1; V: TRBV19; CDR3: CASSIGFRGNHRSQPQHF; DNA: TGTGCCAGTAGTATAGGTTTCAGGGGGAATCATCGAAGCCAGCCCCAGCATTTT